A selection of T cell receptor beta chains follows, all from one sample in a study of graft-versus-host responses after intestinal transplantation. Assay: immunoSEQ multiplex PCR; the TCRdb copy retains only in-frame clones and omits some. The sample lists over 65,000 clones, about 91% occurring once. The antigens for these receptors are not known. The input for sequencing was unstimulated CD8+ T cells sorted from spleen or lymph node cells, taken before transplant. The source of these receptors is a human donor who was the organ donor for an intestinal transplant. Each CDR3 is given with its conserved first and last residue. Fields, in order: clone size, J gene, V gene, CDR3 length, D gene, CDR3 protein, CDR3 DNA. The D gene is left open where the match is weak. Rows give clone size only sometimes, using once, few, many, or a class for an expanded clone.

. | TRBJ1-3 | TRBV5-1 | 14 | . | CASSLDGVGNTIYF | TGCGCCAGCAGCTTGGACGGTGTGGGAAACACCATATATTTT
. | TRBJ2-1 | TRBV7-6 | 15 | TRBD2 | CASSWGLAGGNEQFF | TGTGCCAGCAGCTGGGGACTAGCGGGAGGGAATGAGCAGTTCTTC
. | TRBJ1-2 | TRBV5-1 | 15 | TRBD1 | CASSLGQGADYGYTF | TGCGCCAGCAGCCTCGGACAGGGGGCCGACTATGGCTACACCTTC
. | TRBJ1-2 | TRBV5-6 | 11 | TRBD1 | CASSTGGDYTF | TGTGCCAGCAGCACAGGGGGTGACTACACCTTC
. | TRBJ1-1 | TRBV7-9 | 18 | . | CASSPITLEIYRATEAFF | TGTGCCAGCAGCCCCATCACTCTAGAAATATACAGGGCCACTGAAGCTTTCTTT
. | TRBJ1-2 | TRBV4-1 | 16 | . | CASSQAPSLPWDGYTF | TGCGCCAGCAGCCAAGCCCCTAGCCTTCCCTGGGATGGCTACACCTTC
. | TRBJ2-7 | TRBV30 | 13 | . | CAWSVWGSYEQYF | TGTGCCTGGAGTGTTTGGGGCAGTTACGAGCAGTACTTC
. | TRBJ2-7 | TRBV4-2 | 13 | . | CASSQDSSYEQYF | TGTGCCAGCAGCCAAGACAGTTCCTACGAGCAGTACTTC
. | TRBJ2-7 | TRBV29-1 | 11 | . | CSVEDLYEQYF | TGCAGCGTTGAAGATCTGTATGAGCAGTACTTC
. | TRBJ1-1 | TRBV19 | 16 | TRBD1 | CASSIIGTGKRTEAFF | TGTGCCAGTAGTATTATAGGGACAGGGAAACGCACTGAAGCTTTCTTT
. | TRBJ1-6 | TRBV18 | 16 | . | CASSQTASGYNSPLHF | TGTGCCAGCTCACAGACCGCCAGCGGGTATAATTCACCCCTCCACTTT
. | TRBJ2-7 | TRBV27 | 13 | . | CASSSSGAYEQYF | TGTGCCAGCAGTTCGAGCGGAGCCTACGAGCAGTACTTC
once | TRBJ1-5 | TRBV6-1 | 13 | . | CASSEGKNQPQHF | TGTGCCAGCAGTGAAGGCAAGAATCAGCCCCAGCATTTT
. | TRBJ2-2 | TRBV11-3 | 14 | . | CASRPNPSPGELFF | TGTGCCAGCAGGCCGAACCCTTCTCCCGGGGAGCTGTTTTTT
. | TRBJ1-2 | TRBV6-5 | 13 | . | CASSYQGDYGYTF | TGTGCCAGCAGTTACCAGGGAGACTATGGCTACACCTTC
. | TRBJ1-2 | TRBV9 | 15 | TRBD1 | CASSAPGDRPYGYTF | TGTGCCAGCAGCGCTCCCGGGGACAGACCCTATGGCTACACCTTC
. | TRBJ2-1 | TRBV7-9 | 15 | . | CASSFSGYGYNEQFF | TGTGCCAGCAGCTTTTCGGGGTACGGCTACAATGAGCAGTTCTTC
. | TRBJ2-1 | TRBV6-5 | 14 | . | CASSAREGDNEQFF | TGTGCCAGCAGTGCGAGAGAGGGTGACAATGAGCAGTTCTTC
. | TRBJ2-5 | TRBV6-5 | 16 | TRBD1 | CASSYYGTELGETQYF | TGTGCCAGCAGTTATTATGGGACAGAGCTCGGGGAGACCCAGTACTTC
. | TRBJ2-7 | TRBV2 | 11 | . | CASSEGYEQYF | TGTGCCAGCAGTGAAGGCTACGAGCAGTACTTC
. | TRBJ1-1 | TRBV7-8 | 14 | . | CASSLAYGGTEAFF | TGTGCCAGCAGCTTAGCGTACGGGGGGACTGAAGCTTTCTTT
. | TRBJ1-4 | TRBV5-4 | 14 | . | CASSFSGLNEKLFF | TGTGCCAGCAGCTTTAGCGGGCTCAATGAAAAACTGTTTTTT
. | TRBJ2-1 | TRBV7-2 | 15 | . | CASSSPGRIYNEQFF | TGTGCCAGCAGCTCCCCAGGGCGCATCTACAATGAGCAGTTCTTC
. | TRBJ1-4 | TRBV7-2 | 13 | . | CASSFPGDEKLFF | TGTGCCAGCAGCTTCCCCGGGGATGAAAAACTGTTTTTT
. | TRBJ2-5 | TRBV9 | 15 | . | CASSVEGGGRETQYF | TGTGCCAGCAGCGTAGAAGGTGGGGGCCGGGAGACCCAGTACTTC
. | TRBJ2-3 | TRBV28 | 15 | TRBD1 | CASSSGQGATDTQYF | TGTGCCAGCAGTTCTGGGCAGGGGGCCACAGATACGCAGTATTTT
. | TRBJ1-2 | TRBV5-4 | 15 | . | CASSLYTGWASGYTF | TGTGCCAGCAGCTTATACACAGGGTGGGCGTCGGGCTACACCTTC
. | TRBJ1-1 | TRBV29-1 | 11 | . | CSVLSSTEAFF | TGCAGCGTACTAAGTAGCACTGAAGCTTTCTTT
. | TRBJ1-4 | TRBV2 | 14 | . | CASTLGRGNEKLFF | TGTGCCAGCACCTTGGGACGCGGGAATGAAAAACTGTTTTTT
. | TRBJ2-5 | TRBV5-4 | 13 | . | CASSAVVQETQYF | TGTGCCAGCAGTGCCGTGGTCCAAGAGACCCAGTACTTC
. | TRBJ2-1 | TRBV6-6 | 15 | TRBD1 | CASSTRTGTYNEQFF | TGTGCCAGCAGCACGAGGACAGGTACCTACAATGAGCAGTTCTTC
. | TRBJ2-5 | TRBV27 | 14 | . | CASSFSRGQETQYF | TGTGCCAGCAGTTTTTCACGGGGCCAAGAGACCCAGTACTTC
. | TRBJ2-7 | TRBV6-1 | 15 | TRBD2 | CASTYNSGRADEQYF | TGTGCCAGCACCTATAATAGCGGGAGGGCCGACGAGCAGTACTTC
. | TRBJ2-3 | TRBV10-2 | 14 | . | CASSPTASTDTQYF | TGCGCCAGCAGCCCGACTGCTAGCACAGATACGCAGTATTTT
. | TRBJ2-1 | TRBV27 | 13 | TRBD2 | CASRTGLVSEQFF | TGTGCCAGCAGAACCGGACTAGTGAGTGAGCAGTTCTTC
. | TRBJ2-7 | TRBV9 | 14 | . | CASSVGSNPYEQYF | TGTGCCAGCAGCGTAGGATCAAACCCCTACGAGCAGTACTTC
. | TRBJ2-7 | TRBV5-4 | 13 | . | CASSFGVAYEQYF | TGTGCCAGCAGCTTCGGGGTGGCCTACGAGCAGTACTTC